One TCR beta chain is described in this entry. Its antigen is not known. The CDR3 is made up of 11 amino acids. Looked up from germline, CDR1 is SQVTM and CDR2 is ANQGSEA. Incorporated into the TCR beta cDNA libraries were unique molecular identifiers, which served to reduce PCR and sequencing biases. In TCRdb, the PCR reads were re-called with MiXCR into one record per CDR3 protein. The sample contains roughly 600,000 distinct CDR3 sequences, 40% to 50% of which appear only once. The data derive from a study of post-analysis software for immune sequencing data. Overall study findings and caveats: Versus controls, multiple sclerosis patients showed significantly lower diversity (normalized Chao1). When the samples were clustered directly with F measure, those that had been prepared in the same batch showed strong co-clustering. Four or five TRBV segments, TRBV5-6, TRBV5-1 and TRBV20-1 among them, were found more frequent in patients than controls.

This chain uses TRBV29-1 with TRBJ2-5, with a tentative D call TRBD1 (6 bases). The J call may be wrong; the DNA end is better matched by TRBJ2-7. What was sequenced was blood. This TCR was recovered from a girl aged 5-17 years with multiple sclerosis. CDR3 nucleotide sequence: TGCACCGCTGGGGGACACTGCGAGCAGTACTTC. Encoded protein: CTAGGHCEQYF.